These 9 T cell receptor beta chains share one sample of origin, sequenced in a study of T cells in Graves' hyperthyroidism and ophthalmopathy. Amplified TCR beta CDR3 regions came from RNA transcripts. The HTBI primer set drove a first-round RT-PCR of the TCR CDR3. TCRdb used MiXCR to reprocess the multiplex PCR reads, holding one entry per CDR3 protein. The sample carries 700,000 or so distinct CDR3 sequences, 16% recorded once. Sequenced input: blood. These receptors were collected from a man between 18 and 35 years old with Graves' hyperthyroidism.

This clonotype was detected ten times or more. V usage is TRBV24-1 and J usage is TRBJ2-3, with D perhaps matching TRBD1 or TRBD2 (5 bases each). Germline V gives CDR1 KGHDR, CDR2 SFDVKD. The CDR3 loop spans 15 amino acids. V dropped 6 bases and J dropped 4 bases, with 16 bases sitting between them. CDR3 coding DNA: TGTGCCACCAGTATGTTTAGGCAGGGAGCAGATACGCAGTATTTT. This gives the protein CATSMFRQGADTQYF.

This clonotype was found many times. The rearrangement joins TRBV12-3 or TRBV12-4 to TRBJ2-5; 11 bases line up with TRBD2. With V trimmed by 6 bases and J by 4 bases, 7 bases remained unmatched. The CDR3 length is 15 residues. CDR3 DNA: TGTGCCAGCAGGGACGGGACTAGCGGCGTAGAGACCCAGTACTTC. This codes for CASRDGTSGVETQYF.

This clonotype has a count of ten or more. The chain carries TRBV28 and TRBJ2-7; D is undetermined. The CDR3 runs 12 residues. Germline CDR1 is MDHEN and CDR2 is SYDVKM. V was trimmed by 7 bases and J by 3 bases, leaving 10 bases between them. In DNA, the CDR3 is TGTGCCAGCAAAGAACCCCTCTACGAGCAGTACTTC. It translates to CASKEPLYEQYF.

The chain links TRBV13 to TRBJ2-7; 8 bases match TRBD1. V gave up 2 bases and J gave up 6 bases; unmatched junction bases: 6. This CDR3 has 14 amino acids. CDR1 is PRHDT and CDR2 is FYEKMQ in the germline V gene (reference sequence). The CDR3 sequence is CASSLSRGLSEQYF. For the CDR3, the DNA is TGTGCCAGCAGCTTAAGCAGGGGGCTGAGCGAGCAGTACTTC. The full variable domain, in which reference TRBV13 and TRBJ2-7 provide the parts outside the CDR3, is AAGVIQSPRHLIKEKRETATLKCYPIPRHDTVYWYQQGPGQDPQFLISFYEKMQSDKGSIPDRFSAQQFSDYHSELNMSSLELGDSALYFCASSLSRGLSEQYFGPGTRLTVT.

This CDR3 reads CASRPGQGGGREQYF. The DNA for the CDR3 is TGTGCCAGCAGACCGGGACAGGGAGGGGGGAGGGAGCAGTACTTC. J is TRBJ2-7 and V is TRBV28; TRBD1 matches 9 bases. With V trimmed by 6 bases and J by 7 bases, 13 bases remained unmatched. The CDR3 is made up of 15 amino acids. The germline gives CDR1 MDHEN, CDR2 SYDVKM.

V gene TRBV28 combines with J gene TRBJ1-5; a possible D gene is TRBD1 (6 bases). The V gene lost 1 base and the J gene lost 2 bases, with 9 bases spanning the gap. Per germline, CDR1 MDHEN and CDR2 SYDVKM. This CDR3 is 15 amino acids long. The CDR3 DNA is TGTGCCAGCAGTTTATTCGGGGGCGGCAATCAGCCCCAGCATTTT. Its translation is CASSLFGGGNQPQHF. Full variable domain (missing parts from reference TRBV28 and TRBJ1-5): DVKVTQSSRYLVKRTGEKVFLECVQDMDHENMFWYRQDPGLGLRLIYFSYDVKMKEKGDIPEGYSVSREKKERFSLILESASTNQTSMYLCASSLFGGGNQPQHFGDGTRLSIL.

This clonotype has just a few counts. CDR3 protein: CASRLAVYQETQYF. The CDR3 bases are TGTGCCAGCCGACTAGCGGTATACCAAGAGACCCAGTACTTC. The rearrangement links TRBV6-2 or TRBV6-3 to TRBJ2-5, with 9 bases matching TRBD2. The CDR3 length is 14 residues. V gave up 8 bases and J gave up 0 bases; unmatched junction bases: 4. From germline, CDR1 is MNHEY and CDR2 SVGEGT.

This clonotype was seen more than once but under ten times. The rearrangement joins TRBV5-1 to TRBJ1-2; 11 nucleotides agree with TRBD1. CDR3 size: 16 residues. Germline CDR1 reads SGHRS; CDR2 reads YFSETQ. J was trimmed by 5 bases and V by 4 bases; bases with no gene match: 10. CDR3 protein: CASSLDRGQVGYGYTF. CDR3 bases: TGCGCCAGCAGCCTGGACAGGGGGCAAGTAGGATATGGCTACACCTTC. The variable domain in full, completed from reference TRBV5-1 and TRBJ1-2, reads KAGVTQTPRYLIKTRGQQVTLSCSPISGHRSVSWYQQTPGQGLQFLFEYFSETQRNKGNFPGRFSGRQFSNSRSEMNVSTLELGDSALYLCASSLDRGQVGYGYTFGSGTRLTVV.

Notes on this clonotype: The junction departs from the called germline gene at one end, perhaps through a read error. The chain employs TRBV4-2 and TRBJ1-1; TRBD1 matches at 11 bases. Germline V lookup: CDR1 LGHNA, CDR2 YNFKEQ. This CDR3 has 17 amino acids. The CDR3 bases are TGTGCCGGCAGCCAAGACGGACAGGGGGCCTATCGAGGTGAAGCTTTCTTT. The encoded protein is CAGSQDGQGAYRGEAFF.